Below are 4 T cell receptor beta chains sequenced from a single sample in a study of T-cell reconstitution after alpha-beta-depleted transplantation in children. Unique molecular identifiers featured in how the TCRbeta library was prepared. TCRdb reanalysed the PCR reads using MiXCR and keeps one entry per CDR3 protein. The table includes about 78,000 distinct CDR3 sequences, 13% to 15% detected once. The sequencing here drew on PBMCs, mostly from graft donor cells, taken 180 days after TCRalphabeta/CD19-depleted stem cell transplant. The receptors originated from a male patient between 2 and 15 years old who had a stem cell transplant for acute lymphoblastic leukemia, so the T cells may come from the graft donor.

This clonotype was found a few times. V is TRBV7-2 and J is TRBJ1-1; D gene ambiguous. This CDR3 is 14 amino acids long. The germline V and J ends were trimmed by 5 bases and 7 bases, with 17 bases remaining between them. CDR1 is SGHTA, CDR2 FQGNSA, per germline. CDR3 loop: CASSRIRRTHEAFF. In DNA, the CDR3 is TGTGCCAGCAGCCGCATACGTCGGACCCATGAAGCTTTCTTT.

Only a few counts were recorded for this clonotype. At one end the junction does not follow the germline gene, possibly because of a read error. The gene calls are TRBV11-2 and TRBJ2-3; 10 bases fit TRBD2. The CDR3 covers 11 residues. Germline V lookup: CDR1 SGHAT, CDR2 FQNNGV. The CDR3 is CASSSSGRPRF. The CDR3 nucleotides are TGTGCCAGCAGCAGTAGCGGGAGGCCCCGTTTT. The variable domain in full, completed from reference TRBV11-2 and TRBJ2-3, reads EAGVAQSPRYKIIEKRQSVAFWCNPISGHATLYWYQQILGQGPKLLIQFQNNGVVDDSQLPKDRFSAERLKGVDSTLKIQPAKLEDSAVYLCASSSSGRPRFGPGTRLTVL.

The V call is TRBV28, the J call TRBJ2-1; D is uncertain. This CDR3 region has 13 residues. CDR1 MDHEN and CDR2 SYDVKM come from the germline V gene. V lost 3 bases, J lost 9 bases, and 12 bases lay in between. The CDR3 here is CASSFSLTTEQFF. In DNA, the CDR3 is TGTGCCAGCAGTTTTTCCCTTACTACTGAGCAGTTCTTC. The full variable domain, rest sourced from reference TRBV28 and TRBJ2-1, is DVKVTQSSRYLVKRTGEKVFLECVQDMDHENMFWYRQDPGLGLRLIYFSYDVKMKEKGDIPEGYSVSREKKERFSLILESASTNQTSMYLCASSFSLTTEQFFGPGTRLTVL.

This clonotype was seen only a few times. CDR3 amino acids: CASSPPNVPWNQPQHF. The CDR3 nucleotides are TGTGCCAGCTCACCTCCGAACGTCCCGTGGAATCAGCCCCAGCATTTT. The rearrangement links TRBV18 to TRBJ1-5; D not resolved. This CDR3 is built from 16 residues. The ends were cut back, 3 bases at V and 4 bases at J, with 16 bases in the middle. Germline-derived CDR1 and CDR2 are KGHSH and LQKENI.